This is a list of T cell receptor beta chains from one sample in a study of T cell repertoires in cytomegalovirus infection. A single record per CDR3 protein comes from TCRdb applying MiXCR to the reads. Among hundreds of thousands of distinct CDR3 sequences listed, roughly a tenth were seen once. The sample consisted of PBMCs. The receptors stem from a human donor in good health (CMV status not recorded). Some clones in this sample may be carry-over from other donors' samples. CDR3s include the opening cysteine and the closing phenylalanine or tryptophan. The order of the fields is D gene, clone size, CDR3 length, J gene, V gene, CDR3 DNA, CDR3 protein. D genes are given only for firm matches. Only some rows state a clone size, as once, few, many or a class for expanded clones.

TRBD2,many,13,TRBJ2-1,TRBV29-1,TGCAGCGTTGGGCTAGCGGGGGGCAATGAGCAGTTCTTC,CSVGLAGGNEQFF
.,many,14,TRBJ2-5,TRBV5-1,TGCGCCAGCAGCCCCACAGGGTTTCAAGAGACCCAGTACTTC,CASSPTGFQETQYF
.,many,15,TRBJ2-2,TRBV7-2,TGTGCCAGCAGCTTAGACTACCTGAACACCGGGGAGCTGTTTTTT,CASSLDYLNTGELFF
TRBD1,few,15,TRBJ1-6,TRBV20-1,TGCAGTGCTAGAGAGGACAGGGGAAACGGATCACCCCTCCACTTT,CSAREDRGNGSPLHF
.,many,14,TRBJ1-5,TRBV20-1,TGCAGTGCTAGGGGCCAATATAGCAATCAGCCCCAGCATTTT,CSARGQYSNQPQHF
.,many,11,TRBJ1-2,TRBV7-9,TGTGCCAGCAGCTTATCAGATGGCTACACCTTC,CASSLSDGYTF
.,many,13,TRBJ2-5,TRBV2,TGTGCCAGCAGTGGTGCACGAAAGGAGACCCAGTACTTC,CASSGARKETQYF
.,many,15,TRBJ2-1,TRBV5-1,TGCGCCAGCAGCTTGGGAAGTGACTCCTACAATGAGCAGTTCTTC,CASSLGSDSYNEQFF
TRBD1,many,14,TRBJ1-2,TRBV28,TGTGCCAGCAGTTTCACTTCAGGGGGCTATGGCTACACCTTC,CASSFTSGGYGYTF
.,many,15,TRBJ1-3,TRBV7-2,TGTGCCAGCAGCTTATATGCGGAGACTGGAAACACCATATATTTT,CASSLYAETGNTIYF
.,many,14,TRBJ1-2,TRBV4-1,TGCGCCAGCAGCCAAGACACCTGGAACTATGGCTACACCTTC,CASSQDTWNYGYTF
TRBD2,few,18,TRBJ2-2,TRBV2,TGTGCCAGCAAAAAGGTGTCTAGCGGGGGCTTAAACACCGGGGAGCTGTTTTTT,CASKKVSSGGLNTGELFF
.,many,15,TRBJ1-5,TRBV7-2,TGTGCCAGCAGCTTAGGCAGGACCAGCAATCAGCCCCAGCATTTT,CASSLGRTSNQPQHF
.,many,15,TRBJ1-1,TRBV12-3/TRBV12-4,TGTGCCAGCAGCCGTGGCAGGACAGTGAACACTGAAGCTTTCTTT,CASSRGRTVNTEAFF
TRBD1,many,14,TRBJ1-2,TRBV29-1,TGCAGTACCTCCGGGACAGGGGGCCCAGTTGGCTACACCTTC,CSTSGTGGPVGYTF
.,many,18,TRBJ2-6,TRBV6-2/TRBV6-3,TGTGCCAGCAGCTTCCCGGGCCTCAGGGCCCCTGGGGCCAACGTCCTGACTTTC,CASSFPGLRAPGANVLTF
.,many,15,TRBJ2-2,TRBV7-2,TGTGCCAGCAGCTTAGGGTTAGGGGGTGCCGGGGAGCTGTTTTTT,CASSLGLGGAGELFF
.,many,16,TRBJ1-4,TRBV14,TGTGCCAGCAGCCGCCACGGGAGGGTAACTAATGAAAAACTGTTTTTT,CASSRHGRVTNEKLFF
.,once,15,TRBJ1-1,TRBV27,TGTGCCAGCAGTTTTGCTAGTGGGATCGGCACTGAAGCTTTCTTT,CASSFASGIGTEAFF
TRBD1,many,11,TRBJ1-5,TRBV10-3,TGTGCCACAGGGGGTAATCAGCCCCAGCATTTT,CATGGNQPQHF
TRBD1,many,15,TRBJ1-6,TRBV28,TGTGCCAGCAGTTATACAGGGGGATCGGGTTCACCCCTCCACTTT,CASSYTGGSGSPLHF
.,many,16,TRBJ1-6,TRBV7-2,TGTGCCAGCACCTCCTCACCGGGACGGAGAAATTCACCCCTCCACTTT,CASTSSPGRRNSPLHF
.,.,14,TRBJ1-2,TRBV12-3/TRBV12-4,TGTGCCAGCAGTTTACTGGGGGACGCCTATGGCTACACCTTC,CASSLLGDAYGYTF
.,.,15,TRBJ2-2,TRBV19,TGTGCCAGTACCGACCCGGGACTTTCGGGCGGGGAGCTGTTTTTT,CASTDPGLSGGELFF
TRBD2,few,15,TRBJ2-2,TRBV6-2/TRBV6-3,TGTGCCAGCAGCCCCAGGGCGGGGGGGCCCGGGGAGCTGTTTTTT,CASSPRAGGPGELFF
.,many,14,TRBJ2-7,TRBV27,TGTGCCAGCAGTTTCCTAGCATTTGGCTACGAGCAGTACTTC,CASSFLAFGYEQYF
.,many,18,TRBJ1-2,TRBV25-1,TGTGCCAGCAGTGGGATCTCTTCCCCGACAGAAGGGTCCTATGGCTACACCTTC,CASSGISSPTEGSYGYTF
TRBD2,many,15,TRBJ2-3,TRBV7-9,TGTGCCAGCAGCTTTCGCGGGGGGGCGGCAGATACGCAGTATTTT,CASSFRGGAADTQYF
.,many,11,TRBJ2-1,TRBV6-2/TRBV6-3,TGTGCCAGCAGCATTGGCCTTGAGCAGTTCTTC,CASSIGLEQFF
.,many,13,TRBJ2-5,TRBV29-1,TGCAGCACCGTAAGGGGGACCCAAGAGACCCAGTACTTC,CSTVRGTQETQYF
.,many,15,TRBJ2-2,TRBV12-3/TRBV12-4,TGTGCCAGCAGCCCGAGCACATCGAACACCGGGGAGCTGTTTTTT,CASSPSTSNTGELFF
TRBD1,.,14,TRBJ1-2,TRBV25-1,TGTGCCAGCAGTACACCGGACAGGGCGTCTGGCTACACCTTC,CASSTPDRASGYTF
.,few,15,TRBJ2-1,TRBV6-2/TRBV6-3,TGTGCCAGCAGTGAGGCCTCTTCCTCCTACAATGAGCAGTTCTTC,CASSEASSSYNEQFF
.,.,15,TRBJ2-1,TRBV6-5,TGTGCCAGCAGTTACTGGGAGTCGGTTGACAATGAGCAGTTCTTC,CASSYWESVDNEQFF
.,many,12,TRBJ2-3,TRBV28,TGTGCCAGCAGTTCCCCCACAGATACGCAGTATTTT,CASSSPTDTQYF
.,.,15,TRBJ2-7,TRBV7-9,TGTGCCAGCAGCTTGGAGGGGGGCAGAACTTACGAGCAGTACTTC,CASSLEGGRTYEQYF
.,few,15,TRBJ2-2,TRBV5-6,TGTGCCAGCAGCTTGGCCGGGGGACAGACCGGGGAGCTGTTTTTT,CASSLAGGQTGELFF